Each of the 4 T cell receptor beta chains below was sequenced from the same sample in a study of blood T cell repertoires in COVID-19. Method: immunoSEQ multiplex PCR; TCRdb's copy keeps in-frame clones and lacks some. The sample gives more than 95,000 clones, approximately 84% of which show up once; around 12% is in the top ten. The sequenced sample was peripheral blood. These receptors were obtained from a human donor in a cohort sampled during active COVID-19.

This clone was detected once. This chain joins TRBV2 and TRBJ2-7; a possible D gene is TRBD2 (6 bases). In germline, CDR1 is SNHLY, CDR2 FYNNEI. The CDR3 spans 13 residues. V gave up 6 bases and J gave up 2 bases, with 11 bases separating them. The CDR3 here is CASRRDGPYEQYF. DNA of the CDR3: TGTGCCAGCAGGCGGGACGGCCCCTACGAGCAGTACTTC.

This chain links TRBV6-4 with TRBJ1-1, with D tentatively TRBD1 (5 bases). Germline V gene lookup returns CDR1 MRHNA and CDR2 SNTAGT. Trimming stripped 0 bases from V and 0 bases from J, with 8 bases between. This CDR3 is built from 15 residues. CDR3 in amino acids: CASSDSPGLNTEAFF. In DNA form, the CDR3 reads TGTGCCAGCAGTGACTCCCCAGGGTTGAACACTGAAGCTTTCTTT.

This rearrangement joins TRBV24-1 to TRBJ2-1, with 8 bases aligning to TRBD2. CDR1 is KGHDR and CDR2 is SFDVKD in the germline V gene. V lost 9 bases and J lost 0; bases outside the gene matches: 9. The CDR3 consists of 16 residues. CDR3 sequence (DNA): TGTGCCACCTCCCGGGGGGGGGCAAGCTCCTACAATGAGCAGTTCTTC. Translation gives CATSRGGASSYNEQFF.

The V gene is TRBV4-1, the J gene TRBJ2-4; 8 nucleotides align to TRBD1. The CDR3 covers 18 residues. J lost 1 base, V lost 4 bases, and 12 bases had no gene match. Germline CDR1 reads MGHRA; CDR2 reads YSYEKL. CDR3 nucleotides: TGCGCCAGCAGCCCCCCCCCGCAGGGGGCGATTGCCAAAAACATTCAGTACTTC. As protein: CASSPPPQGAIAKNIQYF.